This entry lists 30 T cell receptor beta chains sequenced from one sample in a study of vaccination and CD4 T cells after COVID-19. No cognate antigen is known for these TCRs. Treatment in this sample: roughly 10-day PBMC culture with coronavirus spike peptide pools or control peptides (ViraFEST assay). The Oncomine TCR Beta short-read assay sequenced DNA from cultured CD4+ T cells. TCRdb redid the calling of the PCR reads with MiXCR, one entry per CDR3 protein. Among about 23,000 distinct CDR3 sequences, around 70% were seen once, and the ten largest hold less than 25%. Sequencing was performed on CD4+ T cells from blood, cultured in vitro, taken after SARS-CoV-2 vaccination. These receptors were obtained from a human donor who received a COVID-19 vaccine.

The chain is built from TRBV20-1 and TRBJ1-2, with 7 bases that match TRBD1. The CDR3 has 12 residues. J gave up 2 bases and V 6 bases, and 3 bases lay outside the gene matches. The germline V gene has CDR1 DFQATT and CDR2 SNEGSKA (reference sequence). The CDR3 DNA sequence: TGCAGTGCCCGGACAGGAAACTATGGCTACACCTTC. Translation gives CSARTGNYGYTF.

The chain uses TRBV7-9 and TRBJ1-6, with 11 positions matching TRBD1. Germline CDR1 SEHNR, CDR2 FQNEAQ (reference sequence). With 2 bases clipped from V and 9 bases from J, the junction kept 6 bases outside the gene matches. This CDR3 has 16 amino acids. The CDR3, as DNA: TGTGCCAGCAGCTTATTTATGGGACAGGGGGGTTCACCCCTCCACTTT. As protein: CASSLFMGQGGSPLHF. Using reference TRBV7-9 and TRBJ1-6 for the parts outside the CDR3, the full variable domain is DTGVSQNPRHKITKRGQNVTFRCDPISEHNRLYWYRQTLGQGPEFLTYFQNEAQLEKSRLLSDRFSAERPKGSFSTLEIQRTEQGDSAMYLCASSLFMGQGGSPLHFGNGTRLTVT.

This clonotype has more than one count but fewer than ten. The genes are TRBV30 and TRBJ1-6, with 7 bases fitting TRBD1. CDR1 is GTSNPN, CDR2 SVGIG, per germline (reference sequence). With V trimmed by 4 bases and J by 7 bases, 10 bases remained unmatched. The length of the CDR3 is 15 residues. This CDR3 reads CAWTGGDSDNSPLHF. The DNA for the CDR3 is TGTGCCTGGACGGGGGGGGACAGCGACAATTCACCCCTCCACTTT.

This clonotype occurred once. The gene calls are TRBV10-1 and TRBJ2-7, with D unclear. The germline gives CDR1 WNHNN, CDR2 SYGVQD (reference sequence). This CDR3 comprises 14 residues. V lost 0 bases to trimming and J lost 6 bases, with 12 bases between them. DNA for the CDR3: TGCGCCAGCAGTGAGTCTGTGGAGTTCGCCGAGCAGTACTTC. It codes for CASSESVEFAEQYF.

This sequence joins TRBV7-9 and TRBJ1-1; D is ambiguous. V gave up 2 bases and J gave up 12 bases, with 13 bases separating them. CDR3 length: 12 residues. CDR1 is SEHNR, CDR2 FQNEAQ, per germline (reference sequence). CDR3 in DNA: TGTGCCAGCAGCTTACCTGGGCTAGGTTCTTTCTTT. Translated, it gives CASSLPGLGSFF.

This clonotype has just a few counts. This chain joins TRBV27 and TRBJ2-2; D may be TRBD1 (6 bases). This CDR3 region has 14 residues. V was shortened by 6 bases and J by 1 base, with 9 bases between the two germline ends. Per germline, CDR1 MNHEY and CDR2 SMNVEV (reference sequence). The DNA of the CDR3 is TGTGCCAGCAGGGACAGCATGAACACCGGGGAGCTGTTTTTT. Translating gives CASRDSMNTGELFF.

There are a few counts of this clonotype. The rearrangement links TRBV20-1 to TRBJ1-2; the match to TRBD1 covers 7 bases. The CDR3 is made up of 15 amino acids. The V gene end was trimmed by 1 base and the J gene end by 3 bases; junction bases not matched to a gene: 8. From germline, CDR1 is DFQATT and CDR2 SNEGSKA (reference sequence). CDR3: CSARVRRGLYYGYTF. In DNA form, the CDR3 reads TGCAGTGCTAGAGTTCGGAGGGGGCTTTACTATGGCTACACCTTC.

This clonotype was seen more than once but under ten times. This chain uses TRBV12-3 or TRBV12-4 with TRBJ1-2; 10 bases align to TRBD1. The CDR3 runs 18 residues. Trimming took 6 bases from V and 0 from J; bases not matched to a gene: 13. CDR3 sequence (DNA): TGTGCCAGCAGCCGACAGGGGGCCCCTGGATGGGCTAACTATGGCTACACCTTC. Translated: CASSRQGAPGWANYGYTF.

This clonotype appeared a few times. The CDR3 sequence is CSARGDRANEQYF. Here the CDR3 DNA reads TGCAGTGCTAGGGGGGACAGGGCCAACGAGCAGTACTTC. This chain joins TRBV20-1 and TRBJ2-7, with 9 bases fitting TRBD1. Germline V CDR1 and CDR2: DFQATT, SNEGSKA (reference sequence). The CDR3 totals 13 residues. J gave up 5 bases and V 3 bases, and 5 bases lay outside the gene matches.

Of note for this clonotype: A junction end diverges from the germline sequence, so it may reflect a read error. The chain recombines TRBV2 with TRBJ1-1, with D hard to call. Germline V CDR1 and CDR2: SNHLY, FYNNEI. This CDR3 has 12 amino acids. This chain's CDR3 is CLRKEMNTEAFF. The CDR3 DNA sequence: TGCCTAAGAAAGGAAATGAACACTGAAGCTTTCTTT. Full variable domain (missing parts from reference TRBV2 and TRBJ1-1): EPEVTQTPSHQVTQMGQEVILRCVPISNHLYFYWYRQILGQKVEFLVSFYNNEISEKSEIFDDQFSVERPDGSNFTLKIRSTKLEDSAMYFCLRKEMNTEAFFGQGTRLTVV.

This clonotype has a single count. The chain combines TRBV29-1 with TRBJ1-2, with a weak D call TRBD1 (6 bases). The CDR3 is made up of 12 amino acids. CDR1 is SQVTM and CDR2 is ANQGSEA in the germline V gene. CDR3 sequence: CSIWGGARGYTF. The CDR3, as DNA: TGCAGTATATGGGGGGGGGCCCGTGGCTACACCTTC.

The rearrangement links TRBV20-1 to TRBJ1-2; 10 bases map to TRBD1. Germline CDR1 reads DFQATT; CDR2 reads SNEGSKA (reference sequence). The CDR3 length is 12 residues. Trimming at V came to 5 bases and at J to 4 bases, leaving 1 base not matched to a gene. In DNA form, the CDR3 reads TGCAGTGCTGGGACAGGGGTCTATGGCTACACCTTC. Its protein is CSAGTGVYGYTF.

V is TRBV5-1 and J is TRBJ1-2, with D possibly matching TRBD1 (6 bases). CDR1 and CDR2 (germline): SGHRS, YFSETQ. The V end lost 2 bases, the J end lost 8 bases, and 13 bases lay between the germline ends. The CDR3 covers 13 residues. This chain's CDR3 is CASSLSQRGGYTF. CDR3 nucleotides: TGCGCCAGCAGCTTAAGCCAAAGGGGGGGCTACACCTTC.

The chain joins TRBV6-1 to TRBJ1-6; D perhaps matches TRBD1 (5 bases). V lost 6 bases to trimming and J lost 0 bases, with 9 bases between them. This CDR3 has 15 residues. Germline V gene lookup returns CDR1 MNHNS and CDR2 SASEGT. The CDR3 spells CASRTDSSYNSPLHF. CDR3 in DNA: TGTGCCAGCAGGACCGACAGCTCCTATAATTCACCCCTCCACTTT.

The genes are TRBV6-5 and TRBJ2-5; TRBD2 agrees at 10 bases. Losses at the gene ends were 2 bases for V and 3 bases for J; bases not matched to a gene: 6. CDR1 and CDR2 (germline): MNHEY, SVGAGI. The CDR3 spans 16 residues. CDR3 sequence (DNA): TGTGCCAGCAGTTACAGAGGACTAGCGGAGAAAGAGACCCAGTACTTC. Translating it yields CASSYRGLAEKETQYF.

Regarding this clonotype: One junction end does not reproduce the germline sequence, and a read error may be involved. V is TRBV5-6 and J is TRBJ1-1, with D uncertain. The CDR3 runs 13 residues. CDR1 SGHDT and CDR2 YYEEEE come from the germline V gene. CDR3 protein: CACSAGENTEAFF. As DNA, the CDR3 is TGTGCCTGCAGCGCAGGTGAGAACACTGAAGCTTTCTTT.

The chain couples TRBV5-1 to TRBJ1-6; D is unresolved. The CDR3 consists of 15 residues. Looked up from germline, CDR1 is SGHRS and CDR2 is YFSETQ. With 1 base removed from V and 1 base from J, the gap between germline ends came to 6 bases. This CDR3 is CASSLSGSYNSPLHF. CDR3 nucleotide sequence: TGCGCCAGCAGCTTGAGTGGGTCCTATAATTCACCCCTCCACTTT.

This rearrangement joins TRBV20-1 to TRBJ1-2; D ambiguous. V lost 6 bases to trimming and J lost 4 bases, with 15 bases between them. Germline lookup yields CDR1 DFQATT and CDR2 SNEGSKA (reference sequence). The CDR3 is 13 amino acids. Here the CDR3 reads CSATRVGGYGYTF. The CDR3 bases are TGCAGTGCAACCCGCGTTGGCGGCTATGGCTACACCTTC.

In its sample, this clonotype was seen a few times. The J gene is TRBJ1-2, the V gene TRBV9; no reliable D call. Germline V gene data show CDR1 as SGDLS and CDR2 as YYNGEE. V lost 0 bases and J lost 7, with 10 bases in between. The CDR3 loop spans 13 amino acids. CDR3 loop: CASSVEGRFGYTF. The CDR3 DNA reads as TGTGCCAGCAGCGTAGAAGGCAGGTTTGGCTACACCTTC.

In this sample, this clonotype turned up a few times. The chain recombines TRBV2 with TRBJ1-2; TRBD1 aligns across 8 bases. CDR3 length equals 14 residues. Trimming removed 5 bases from V and 7 bases from J; junction bases left unmatched: 9. Germline CDR1 SNHLY, CDR2 FYNNEI. The CDR3 loop reads CASSFIQGARGYTF. The CDR3, as DNA: TGTGCCAGCAGTTTCATCCAGGGGGCTCGTGGCTACACCTTC.

The rearrangement joins TRBV20-1 to TRBJ1-5; weak D call: TRBD1 (5 bases). The germline gives CDR1 DFQATT, CDR2 SNEGSKA (reference sequence). V gave up 2 bases and J gave up 2 bases, with 16 bases separating them. The CDR3 covers 16 residues. The CDR3 loop is CSARSGRARGNQPQHF. As DNA, the CDR3 is TGCAGTGCTAGATCGGGACGAGCAAGAGGCAATCAGCCCCAGCATTTT.

The chain employs TRBV6-2 or TRBV6-3 and TRBJ2-1, with 13 bases that match TRBD2. Looked up from germline, CDR1 is MNHEY and CDR2 is SVGEGT. V shed 4 bases, J shed 4 bases, and the junction held 7 bases outside the gene matches. The CDR3 covers 17 residues. The CDR3 is CASSSRTSGGRYNEQFF. For the CDR3, the DNA is TGTGCCAGCAGTTCCAGGACTAGCGGGGGCCGTTACAATGAGCAGTTCTTC.

The chain employs TRBV27 and TRBJ1-1; 10 positions match TRBD1. The germline V gene has CDR1 MNHEY and CDR2 SMNVEV (reference sequence). The CDR3 spans 13 residues. J gave up 14 bases and V 2 bases, and 8 bases lay outside the gene matches. Here the CDR3 reads CASSLTGTGERFF. The CDR3 nucleotides read TGTGCCAGCAGTTTAACCGGGACAGGGGAGCGGTTCTTT.

This clonotype was observed a single time. Sequence at one end of the junction differs from germline and may be a read error. This rearrangement joins TRBV6-1 to TRBJ2-7; D remains unclear. This CDR3 has 13 residues. In germline, CDR1 is MNHNS, CDR2 SASEGT. The CDR3 is CASREAWRNEQYF. The CDR3 DNA reads TGTGCCAGCAGAGAAGCCTGGCGGAACGAGCAGTACTTC.

V usage is TRBV19 and J usage is TRBJ2-5, with D possibly matching TRBD1 (6 bases). Germline V lookup: CDR1 LNHDA, CDR2 SQIVND (reference sequence). V was trimmed by 3 bases and J by 5 bases, leaving 19 bases between them. The CDR3 has 16 residues. CDR3 loop: CASSMRQGRLGETQYF. The DNA for the CDR3 is TGTGCCAGTAGTATGCGGCAGGGGCGCCTGGGGGAGACCCAGTACTTC. The full variable domain, rest sourced from reference TRBV19 and TRBJ2-5, is DGGITQSPKYLFRKEGQNVTLSCEQNLNHDAMYWYRQDPGQGLRLIYYSQIVNDFQKGDIAEGYSVSREKKESFPLTVTSAQKNPTAFYLCASSMRQGRLGETQYFGPGTRLLVL.

This clonotype showed up just once. The chain has TRBV5-5 and TRBJ2-3; D gene uncertain. This CDR3 has 13 amino acids. CDR1 and CDR2 from the germline V gene are SGHKS and YYEKEE (reference sequence). V was cut by 0 bases and J by 4 bases, with 6 bases left in between. CDR3 amino acids: CASSLASADTQYF. Here the CDR3 DNA reads TGTGCCAGCAGCTTGGCTTCGGCAGATACGCAGTATTTT. Combining the CDR3 with reference TRBV5-5 and TRBJ2-3 gives the whole variable domain DAGVTQSPTHLIKTRGQQVTLRCSPISGHKSVSWYQQVLGQGPQFIFQYYEKEERGRGNFPDRFSARQFPNYSSELNVNALLLGDSALYLCASSLASADTQYFGPGTRLTVL.

For the CDR3, the DNA is TGCAGTGCTAGTTTCCAGGGAACAGATACGCAGTATTTT. Its protein is CSASFQGTDTQYF. The V gene is TRBV20-1, the J gene TRBJ2-3, with D perhaps TRBD1 (5 bases). Trimming left V 3 bases short and J 3 bases short, with 10 bases between. CDR1 and CDR2 from the germline V gene are DFQATT and SNEGSKA (reference sequence). The CDR3 covers 13 residues.

This chain connects TRBV19 to TRBJ1-5; 8 nucleotides agree with TRBD1. The V gene end was trimmed by 6 bases and the J gene end by 0 bases; junction bases not matched to a gene: 4. The germline gives CDR1 LNHDA, CDR2 SQIVND (reference sequence). The CDR3 contains 15 residues. The CDR3 bases are TGTGCCAGTAGGCCGACAGGGGATAGCAATCAGCCCCAGCATTTT. Protein: CASRPTGDSNQPQHF.

The V call is TRBV5-4, the J call TRBJ1-1; the match to TRBD1 covers 8 bases. The V segment lost 3 bases and the J segment 6 bases; nucleotides outside the gene matches: 10. The CDR3 covers 15 residues. Per the germline V gene, CDR1 is SGHNT and CDR2 is YYREEE (reference sequence). CDR3 sequence reads: CASSWTGRVSAEAFF. The CDR3 DNA reads TGTGCCAGCAGCTGGACAGGGCGGGTGAGCGCTGAAGCTTTCTTT.

This clonotype occurred a few times. The chain combines TRBV30 with TRBJ1-1; D might be TRBD1 (5 bases). The CDR3 has 15 amino acids. Germline V CDR1 and CDR2: GTSNPN, SVGIG (reference sequence). Trimming pared 3 bases from V and 1 base from J, leaving 15 bases between. The CDR3 DNA reads as TGTGCCTGGAGCCCCGGGGACTTCCCGAACACTGAAGCTTTCTTT. This codes for CAWSPGDFPNTEAFF.